These T cell receptor beta chains were read from a single sample in a study of CD8+ T cells in alopecia areata. Generated by immunoSEQ multiplex PCR, the TCRdb table keeps only in-frame clones and is missing some. The table has 9,500 to 15,000 clones, about three fifths seen once. The specimen sequenced was skin. The source is a human donor with alopecia areata. CDR3s include the opening cysteine and the closing phenylalanine or tryptophan.

v_call cdr3_aa
TRBV5-1 CASSFGDKDQPQHF
TRBV5-6 CASSPSPGQMYEQYF
TRBV20-1 CSALIVNEQFF
TRBV7-2 CASSLNQHLYSGNTIYF
TRBV9 CASSVLNTWVEAFF
TRBV19 CASKQMNTEAFF
TRBV30 CAWYSGRAGGTGELFF
TRBV19 CASTAGDRGFIQPQHF
TRBV6-6 CASSYSAGEETQYF
TRBV6-5 CASGEGYGYTF
TRBV19 CASSTGQGRTNEKLFF
TRBV7-6 CASSLAYSAYVTQYF
TRBV7-7 CASSLSEQGAPQYF
TRBV6-5 CASSYLSSGSENEQFF
TRBV7-8 CASSPPRGDEQFF
TRBV5-1 CASSLATYNEQFF
TRBV7-9 CASSLRTYTDTQYF
TRBV7-8 CASSSTGKYYEQYF
TRBV6-6 CASSHLGQGAYEQYF
TRBV9 CASSVVTRGGETQYF
TRBV4-2 CASSPGTSGMDNPYEQYF
TRBV29-1 CSVVAETQYF
TRBV18 CASSPAPRVGYEQYF
TRBV5-1 CASSLGPGTLYEQYF
TRBV19 CASSIRSTEQFF
TRBV29-1 CSVEDLTVQETQYF
TRBV4-1 CASSELAGGTYNEQFF
TRBV2 CASNDMTAEPQYF
TRBV7-9 CASSLDWLSSYNEQFF
TRBV11-2 CASSPTGGVRGAQYF
TRBV5-1 CASSLTETYEQYF
TRBV2 CASSEGTGFETTQYF
TRBV6-6 CASRRGDHTDTQYF
TRBV27 CASSSKAGGVRSGELFF
TRBV19 CASSIAPGQRMNTEAFF
TRBV11-2 CASSSTGYEQYF
TRBV6-1 CASSQDRSHEQYF
TRBV27 CASSLTAPRQETQYF
TRBV2 CASSDRGSTEAFF
TRBV25-1 CASSDGTQYF